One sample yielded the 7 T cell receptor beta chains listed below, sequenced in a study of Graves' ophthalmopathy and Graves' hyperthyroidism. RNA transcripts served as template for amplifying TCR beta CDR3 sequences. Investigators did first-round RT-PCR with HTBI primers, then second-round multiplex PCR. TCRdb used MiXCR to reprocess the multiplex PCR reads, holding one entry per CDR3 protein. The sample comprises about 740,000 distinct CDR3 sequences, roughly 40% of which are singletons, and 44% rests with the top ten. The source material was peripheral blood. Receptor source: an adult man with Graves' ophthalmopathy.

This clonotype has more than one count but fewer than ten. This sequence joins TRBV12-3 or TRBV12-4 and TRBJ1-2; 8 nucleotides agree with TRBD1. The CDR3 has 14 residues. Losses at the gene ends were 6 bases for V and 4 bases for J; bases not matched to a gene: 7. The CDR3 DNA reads TGTGCCAGCAGCCAAACAGGGGGAGGCTATGGCTACACCTTC. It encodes CASSQTGGGYGYTF.

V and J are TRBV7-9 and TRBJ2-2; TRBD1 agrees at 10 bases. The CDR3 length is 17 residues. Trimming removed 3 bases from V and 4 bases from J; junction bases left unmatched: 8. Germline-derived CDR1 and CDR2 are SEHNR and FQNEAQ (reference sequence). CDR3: CASSFVEDRGTTGELFF. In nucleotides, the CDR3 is TGTGCCAGCAGCTTCGTCGAGGACAGGGGGACCACCGGGGAGCTGTTTTTT. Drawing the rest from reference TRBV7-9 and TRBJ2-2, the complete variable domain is DTGVSQNPRHKITKRGQNVTFRCDPISEHNRLYWYRQTLGQGPEFLTYFQNEAQLEKSRLLSDRFSAERPKGSFSTLEIQRTEQGDSAMYLCASSFVEDRGTTGELFFGEGSRLTVL.

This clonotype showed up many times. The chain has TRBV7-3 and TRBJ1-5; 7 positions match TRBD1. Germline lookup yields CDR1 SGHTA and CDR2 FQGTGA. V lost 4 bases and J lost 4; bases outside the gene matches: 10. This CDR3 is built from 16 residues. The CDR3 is CASSSRTSGGNQPQHF. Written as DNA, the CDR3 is TGTGCCAGCAGCTCAAGAACGTCAGGGGGGAATCAGCCCCAGCATTTT.

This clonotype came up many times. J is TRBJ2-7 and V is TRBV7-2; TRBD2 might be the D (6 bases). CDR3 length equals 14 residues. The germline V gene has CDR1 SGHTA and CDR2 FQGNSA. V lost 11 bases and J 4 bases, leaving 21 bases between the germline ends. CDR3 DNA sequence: TGTGCCGTTGGCGGTGGAGGGTGGGATTACGAGCAGTACTTC. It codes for CAVGGGGWDYEQYF.

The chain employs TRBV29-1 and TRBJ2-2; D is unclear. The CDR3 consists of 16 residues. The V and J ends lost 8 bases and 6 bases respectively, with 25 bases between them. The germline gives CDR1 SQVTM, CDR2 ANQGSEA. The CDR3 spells CSLRPAGYLVSGELFF. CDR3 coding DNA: TGCAGCTTACGCCCTGCCGGATATCTTGTATCCGGGGAGCTGTTTTTT.

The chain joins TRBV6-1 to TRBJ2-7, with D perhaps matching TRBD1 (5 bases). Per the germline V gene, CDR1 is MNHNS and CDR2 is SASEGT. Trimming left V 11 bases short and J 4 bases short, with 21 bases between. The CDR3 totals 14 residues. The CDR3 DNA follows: TGTGCCTGGAGTGTTCAGGGTGGCACGTACGAGCAGTACTTC. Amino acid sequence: CAWSVQGGTYEQYF.

CDR3 sequence reads: CASSYIWNNEQYF. CDR3 nucleotide sequence: TGTGCCAGCAGCTACATCTGGAACAATGAGCAGTACTTC. The chain is built from TRBV7-8 and TRBJ2-7; D gene unclear. Germline CDR1 is SGHVS and CDR2 is FQNEAQ. The CDR3 contains 13 residues. V was shortened by 4 bases and J by 7 bases, with 14 bases between the two germline ends.